The sequence of this T cell receptor beta chain was determined in a study of blood T cells in healthy people across ages. This clonotype came up a few times. PCR was performed a second time for about 6 to 12 cycles using a sample-barcoded 5' primer and a J-beta primer mix. TCRdb ran MiXCR on the 5' RACE reads and lists one entry per CDR3 protein. This table has about 1,800,000 distinct CDR3 sequences, 28% appearing once. This CDR3 spans 15 amino acids. Germline V gives CDR1 SGHTA, CDR2 FQGNSA. Trimming took 0 bases from V and 5 from J, leaving 14 bases between them. The chain combines TRBV7-2 with TRBJ2-7; D might be TRBD1 (5 bases). Sample: blood. The receptor comes from a woman in her 30s in good health. The CDR3 region has the DNA TGTGCCAGCAGCTTAGCGAGTCAGGGTCCCAACGAGCAGTACTTC. Protein sequence: CASSLASQGPNEQYF.